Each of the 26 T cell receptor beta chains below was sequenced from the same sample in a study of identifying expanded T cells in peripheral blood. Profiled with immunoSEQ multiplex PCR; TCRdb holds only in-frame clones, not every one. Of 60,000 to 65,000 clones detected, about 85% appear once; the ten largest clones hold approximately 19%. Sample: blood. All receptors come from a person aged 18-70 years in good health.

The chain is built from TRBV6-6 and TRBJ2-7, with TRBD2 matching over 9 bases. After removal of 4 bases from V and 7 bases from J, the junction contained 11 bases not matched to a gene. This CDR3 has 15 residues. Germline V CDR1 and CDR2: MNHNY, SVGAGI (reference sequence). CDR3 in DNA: TGTGCCAGCAGTTTTTCTAGCGGGGTTCCCCTTGAGCAGTACTTC. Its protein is CASSFSSGVPLEQYF.

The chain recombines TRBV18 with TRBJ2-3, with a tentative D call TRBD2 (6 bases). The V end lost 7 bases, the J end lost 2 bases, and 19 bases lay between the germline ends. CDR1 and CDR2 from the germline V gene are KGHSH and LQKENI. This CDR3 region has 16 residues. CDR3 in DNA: TGTGCCAGCTTACCGCTAGCGACCCGACTCACAGATACGCAGTATTTT. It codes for CASLPLATRLTDTQYF.

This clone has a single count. In DNA form, the CDR3 reads TGTGCCAGCACGTTTACGTGGCAGGGAGAGAACACTGAAGCTTTCTTT. Amino acid sequence: CASTFTWQGENTEAFF. The chain employs TRBV2 and TRBJ1-1; D may be TRBD1 (5 bases). The V gene lost 7 bases and the J gene lost 1 base, with 19 bases spanning the gap. The CDR3 is made up of 16 amino acids. In germline, CDR1 is SNHLY, CDR2 FYNNEI. The full variable domain, its missing parts supplied by reference TRBV2 and TRBJ1-1, is EPEVTQTPSHQVTQMGQEVILRCVPISNHLYFYWYRQILGQKVEFLVSFYNNEISEKSEIFDDQFSVERPDGSNFTLKIRSTKLEDSAMYFCASTFTWQGENTEAFFGQGTRLTVV.

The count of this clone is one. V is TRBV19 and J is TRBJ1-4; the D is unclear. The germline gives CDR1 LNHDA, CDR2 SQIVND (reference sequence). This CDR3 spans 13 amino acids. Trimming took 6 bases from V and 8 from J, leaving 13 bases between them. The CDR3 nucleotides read TGTGCCAGTAGCAGACTCCAGAGGGAAAAACTGTTTTTT. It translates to CASSRLQREKLFF.

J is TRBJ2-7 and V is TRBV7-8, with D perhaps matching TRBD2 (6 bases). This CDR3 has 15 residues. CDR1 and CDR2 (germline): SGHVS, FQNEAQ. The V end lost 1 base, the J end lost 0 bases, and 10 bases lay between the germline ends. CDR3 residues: CASSLGGGYSYEQYF. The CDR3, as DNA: TGTGCCAGCAGCTTAGGGGGAGGTTACTCCTACGAGCAGTACTTC.

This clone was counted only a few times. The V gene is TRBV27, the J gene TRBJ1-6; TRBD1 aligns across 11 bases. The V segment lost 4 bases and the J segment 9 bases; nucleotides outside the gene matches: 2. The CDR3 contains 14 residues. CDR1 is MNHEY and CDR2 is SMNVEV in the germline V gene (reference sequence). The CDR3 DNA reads TGTGCCAGCAGTTCCGGGACAGGGGGTTCACCCCTCCACTTT. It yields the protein CASSSGTGGSPLHF.

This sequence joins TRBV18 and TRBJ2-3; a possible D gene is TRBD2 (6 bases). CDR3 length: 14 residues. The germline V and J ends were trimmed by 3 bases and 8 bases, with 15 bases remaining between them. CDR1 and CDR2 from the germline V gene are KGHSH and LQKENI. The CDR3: CASSPAMGGGTQYF. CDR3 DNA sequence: TGTGCCAGCTCACCGGCGATGGGGGGAGGTACGCAGTATTTT. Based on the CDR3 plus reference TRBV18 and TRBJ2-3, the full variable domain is NAGVMQNPRHLVRRRGQEARLRCSPMKGHSHVYWYRQLPEEGLKFMVYLQKENIIDESGMPKERFSAEFPKEGPSILRIQQVVRGDSAAYFCASSPAMGGGTQYFGPGTRLTVL.

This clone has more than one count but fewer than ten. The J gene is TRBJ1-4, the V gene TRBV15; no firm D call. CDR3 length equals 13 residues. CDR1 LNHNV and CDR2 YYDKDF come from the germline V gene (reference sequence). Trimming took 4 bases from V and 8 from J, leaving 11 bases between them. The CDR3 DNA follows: TGTGCCACCAGCACCCACGGAGGGGAAAAACTGTTTTTT. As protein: CATSTHGGEKLFF.

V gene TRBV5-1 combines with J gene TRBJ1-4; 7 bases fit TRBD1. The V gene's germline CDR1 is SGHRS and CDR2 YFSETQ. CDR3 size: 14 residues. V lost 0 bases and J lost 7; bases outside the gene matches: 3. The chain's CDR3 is CASSLENRGEKLFF. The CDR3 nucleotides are TGCGCCAGCAGCTTGGAGAACAGGGGTGAAAAACTGTTTTTT.

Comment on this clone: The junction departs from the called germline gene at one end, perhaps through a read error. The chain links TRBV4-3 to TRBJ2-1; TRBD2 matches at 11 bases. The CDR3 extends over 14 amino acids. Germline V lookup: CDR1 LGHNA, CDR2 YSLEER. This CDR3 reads CASSQGGGTSGAIF. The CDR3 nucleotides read TGCGCCAGCAGCCAAGGGGGCGGGACTAGCGGTGCGATCTTC.

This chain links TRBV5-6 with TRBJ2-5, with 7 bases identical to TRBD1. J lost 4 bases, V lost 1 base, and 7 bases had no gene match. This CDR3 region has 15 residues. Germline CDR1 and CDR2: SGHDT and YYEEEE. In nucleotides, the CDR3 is TGTGCCAGCAGCTTGAAAGGGGGCGCGGGAGAGACCCAGTACTTC. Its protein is CASSLKGGAGETQYF. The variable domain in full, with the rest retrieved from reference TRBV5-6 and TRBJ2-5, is DAGVTQSPTHLIKTRGQQVTLRCSPKSGHDTVSWYQQALGQGPQFIFQYYEEEERQRGNFPDRFSGHQFPNYSSELNVNALLLGDSALYLCASSLKGGAGETQYFGPGTRLLVL.

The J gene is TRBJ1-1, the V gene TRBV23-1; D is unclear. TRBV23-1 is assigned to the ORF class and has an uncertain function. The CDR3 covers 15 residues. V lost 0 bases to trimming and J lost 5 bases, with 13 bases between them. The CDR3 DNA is TGCGCCAGCAGTCAATCTTCCCCCCATGGGACTGAAGCTTTCTTT. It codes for CASSQSSPHGTEAFF.

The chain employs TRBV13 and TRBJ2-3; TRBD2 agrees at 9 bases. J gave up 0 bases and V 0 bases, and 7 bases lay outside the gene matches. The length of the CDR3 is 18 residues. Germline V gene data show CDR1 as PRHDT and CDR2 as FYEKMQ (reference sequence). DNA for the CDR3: TGTGCCAGCAGCTTAGGCCTCGGAGCGGGGGGCAGCACAGATACGCAGTATTTT. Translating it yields CASSLGLGAGGSTDTQYF.

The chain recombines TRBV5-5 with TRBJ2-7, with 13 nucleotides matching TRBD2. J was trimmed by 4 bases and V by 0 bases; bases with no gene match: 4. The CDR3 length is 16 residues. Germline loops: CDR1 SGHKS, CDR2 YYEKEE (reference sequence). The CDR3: CASSLGGTSGNYEQYF. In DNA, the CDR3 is TGTGCCAGCAGCTTGGGAGGGACTAGCGGGAATTACGAGCAGTACTTC.

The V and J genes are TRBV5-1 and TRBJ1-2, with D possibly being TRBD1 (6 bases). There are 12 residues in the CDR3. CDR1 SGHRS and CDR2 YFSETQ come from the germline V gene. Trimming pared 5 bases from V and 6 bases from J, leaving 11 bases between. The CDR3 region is CASRIPGDGYTF. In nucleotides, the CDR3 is TGCGCCAGCAGAATCCCAGGGGATGGCTACACCTTC.

The CDR3 loop reads CASSKEHIRRETQYF. CDR3 sequence (DNA): TGTGCCAGCAGCAAAGAACACATCAGGAGAGAGACCCAGTACTTC. This chain connects TRBV21-1 to TRBJ2-5. TRBV21-1 corresponds to a pseudogene. This CDR3 has 15 residues.

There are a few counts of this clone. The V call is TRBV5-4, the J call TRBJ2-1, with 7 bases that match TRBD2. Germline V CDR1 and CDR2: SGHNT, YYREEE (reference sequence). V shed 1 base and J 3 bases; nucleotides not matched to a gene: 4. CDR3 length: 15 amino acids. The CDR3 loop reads CASSLSSGYYNEQFF. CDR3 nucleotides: TGTGCCAGCAGCTTGTCTAGCGGTTACTACAATGAGCAGTTCTTC.

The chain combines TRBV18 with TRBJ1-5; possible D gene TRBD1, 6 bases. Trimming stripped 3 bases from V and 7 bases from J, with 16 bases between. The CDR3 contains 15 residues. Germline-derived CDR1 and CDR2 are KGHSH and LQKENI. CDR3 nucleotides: TGTGCCAGCTCACCCCCAAACAGGGAAGGGCAGCCCCAGCATTTT. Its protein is CASSPPNREGQPQHF.

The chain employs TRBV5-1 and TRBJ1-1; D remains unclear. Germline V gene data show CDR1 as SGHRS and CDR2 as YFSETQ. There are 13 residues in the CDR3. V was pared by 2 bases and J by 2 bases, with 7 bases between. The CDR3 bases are TGCGCCAGCAGCTTCGGGGATAACACTGAAGCTTTCTTT. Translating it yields CASSFGDNTEAFF.

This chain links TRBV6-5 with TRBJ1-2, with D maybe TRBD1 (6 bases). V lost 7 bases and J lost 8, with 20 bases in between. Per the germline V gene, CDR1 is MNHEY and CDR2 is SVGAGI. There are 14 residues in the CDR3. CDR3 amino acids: CASKKGQSQGGYTF. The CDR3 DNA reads TGTGCCAGCAAAAAGGGACAAAGCCAAGGAGGCTACACCTTC.

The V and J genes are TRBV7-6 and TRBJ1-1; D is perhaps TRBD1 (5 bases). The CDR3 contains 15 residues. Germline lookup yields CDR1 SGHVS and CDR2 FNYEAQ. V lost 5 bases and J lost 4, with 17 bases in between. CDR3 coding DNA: TGTGCCAGCAGCCCAAGGGGTACGGGGTTCACTGAAGCTTTCTTT. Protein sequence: CASSPRGTGFTEAFF.

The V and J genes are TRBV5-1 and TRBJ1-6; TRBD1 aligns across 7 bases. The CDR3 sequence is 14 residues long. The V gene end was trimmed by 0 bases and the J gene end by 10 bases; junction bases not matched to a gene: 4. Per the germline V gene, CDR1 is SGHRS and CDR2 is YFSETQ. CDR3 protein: CASSLGRGESPLHF. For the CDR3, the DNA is TGCGCCAGCAGCTTGGGCAGGGGGGAGTCACCCCTCCACTTT.

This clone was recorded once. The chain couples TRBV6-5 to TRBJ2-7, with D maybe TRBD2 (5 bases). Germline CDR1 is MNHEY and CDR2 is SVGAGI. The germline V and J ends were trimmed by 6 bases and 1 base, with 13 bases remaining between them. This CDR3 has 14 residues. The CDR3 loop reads CASSSAGESYEQYF. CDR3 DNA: TGTGCCAGCAGCTCGGCGGGTGAGTCCTACGAGCAGTACTTC.

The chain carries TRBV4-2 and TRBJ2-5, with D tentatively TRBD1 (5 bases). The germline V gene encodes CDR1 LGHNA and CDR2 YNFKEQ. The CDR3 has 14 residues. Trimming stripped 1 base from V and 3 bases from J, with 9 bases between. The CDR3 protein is CASSQGTREETQYF. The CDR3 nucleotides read TGTGCCAGCAGCCAAGGTACCAGGGAAGAGACCCAGTACTTC.

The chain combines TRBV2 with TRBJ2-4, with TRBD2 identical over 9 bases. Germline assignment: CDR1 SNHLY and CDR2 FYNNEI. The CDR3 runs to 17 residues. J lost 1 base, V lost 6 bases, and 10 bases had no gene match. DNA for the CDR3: TGTGCCAGCAGAGTAGCGGGAGTCACGTCGGCCAAAAACATTCAGTACTTC. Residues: CASRVAGVTSAKNIQYF.

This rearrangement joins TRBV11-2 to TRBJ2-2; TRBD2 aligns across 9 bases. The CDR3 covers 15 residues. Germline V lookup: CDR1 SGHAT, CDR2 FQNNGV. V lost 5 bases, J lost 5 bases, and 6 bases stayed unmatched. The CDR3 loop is CASSKAGGPTGELFF. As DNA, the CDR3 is TGTGCCAGCAGCAAAGCGGGAGGTCCGACCGGGGAGCTGTTTTTT.